This T cell receptor beta chain was sequenced for a study of blood T cells in healthy people across ages. Study findings and constraints: Long-lived and aged donors differed, with more naive CD4+ cells and higher diversity in the long-lived. Diversity of TCR beta correlated strongly with naive T cell percentage.

On this clonotype itself: The antigen remains undetermined.

Alongside a J-beta primer mix, a sample-barcoded 5' primer served in a second PCR lasting about 7 to 11 cycles. TCRdb independently ran MiXCR on the 5' RACE reads; one entry per CDR3 protein. The data show 1.8 million or so distinct CDR3 sequences, about two fifths seen once. Sequences were obtained from blood. The sequence came from a human donor in good health.

The chain's CDR3 is CASSPLSAGTDTQYF. The CDR3 coding sequence is TGTGCCAGCTCACCACTCAGCGCAGGCACAGATACGCAGTATTTT. This chain uses TRBV18 with TRBJ2-3; D is undetermined. The CDR3 is made up of 15 amino acids. Between the trimmed V and J ends, which lost 1 base and 1 base, there was a span of 9 bases. Germline V gives CDR1 KGHSH, CDR2 LQKENI.